This TCR beta chain was found in a study of blood T cell repertoires in COVID-19 (dated by TCRdb to 2020 to 2021). For context, the study as a whole: The collaborator samples originated in the United States, Italy and Spain and spanned the acute and convalescent phases of COVID-19. The samples were drawn from two sources: the first 160 participants of the ongoing ImmuneRACE study, and 950 to 1,500 subjects contributed by 6 global collaborators. Deeply sampled blood TCRbeta repertoires from subjects exposed to, actively infected with, or recovered from COVID-19 were included in the dataset. Where HLA class I and class II types were available, the types were taken from metadata supplied by the sample provider, not from assay-based typing. The material from the prospective study consisted of cDNA or gDNA derived from T cells, B-cell-depleted T cells, or PBMCs. A de-identified subject ID, COVID-19 status, age in years and sex were almost always included in the sample metadata. A freely available public database, intended as a resource for researchers studying the immune response to SARS-CoV-2, is where the repertoires were released.

Trimming removed 6 bases from V and 7 bases from J; the gene matches leave 4 bases unexplained. CDR1 and CDR2 are drawn from the germline V gene: MDHEN, SYDVKM. The CDR3 has 12 amino acids, counting the end cysteine and phenylalanine. Only the CDR3 portion is preserved as DNA: 36 bases, with reading frame beginning at the first base. Turning to this clone: The target of this receptor is not known. No quality values exist for individual bases; no much larger clone is one base distant.

Findings and caveats that apply to the study as a whole: How much clinical and demographic metadata was included differed by source and by participant, and the metadata was provided uncurated.

Whole blood was collected in K2EDTA tubes by collaborating institutions according to the institutions' own protocols. For TCRbeta analysis, collaborators shipped samples in one of three forms: frozen whole blood, isolated PBMCs, or DNA extracted from either of those sample types. TCRbeta CDR3 regions were amplified from genomic DNA using the immunoSEQ Assay, a bias-controlled multiplex PCR. The study's processing was this. Nucleated cell counts per sample were estimated from amplification of reference gene primers within the assay. Sequence reads were collapsed and filtered to measure the absolute abundance of every unique TCRbeta CDR3 rearrangement. For each sample, productive Simpson clonality was calculated by taking the square root of Simpson's diversity index across productive rearrangements. Entries here come from immuneACCESS through TCRdb and include only in-frame sequences with V and J called. Some clones fail to appear in such tables; in the studies checked, an unresolved V gene covers under half of the shortfall, and the cause of the remainder is unknown. Clonal size and the V and J genes are those of that table, whereas D and trimming came from the DNA. This sample gives about 140,000 clones in total; 87% of them show up just once. Jointly, the top ten make up roughly 4% of the sample.

The origin of this receptor is a woman aged 40 to 55 with acute or convalescent COVID-19. Sequencing was performed on peripheral blood. The chain joins TRBV28 to TRBJ1-2, with 8 bases aligning to TRBD1. This receptor carries the CDR3 CASRGQVVGYTF. In nucleotides, the sequence is TGTGCCAGCAGGGGACAGGTGGTTGGCTACACCTTC.